This T cell receptor (beta chain) came from a study of cytomegalovirus exposure and HLA in healthy donors. Concerning this clone: The antigen is unknown.

V gave up 3 bases and J gave up 2 bases; unmatched junction bases: 5. The CDR3 has 15 amino acids. The V gene's germline CDR1 is SEHNR and CDR2 FQNEAQ (reference sequence). Overall study results and limits: Productive rates of about 87% or about 30% were seen for most TCR beta V segments in an earlier analysis. Indistinguishable V segments such as TRBV6-2 and TRBV6-3 were excluded.

The primer mix had 60 Vbeta and 13 Jbeta primers. Assay used: immunoSEQ multiplex PCR; TCRdb lists only in-frame clones, some missing. This table holds roughly 200,000 clones. As for the donors, each was a healthy bone marrow donor. The chain is built from TRBV7-9 and TRBJ2-7; 9 positions match TRBD1. The receptor's source is a man aged 30 to 39 in good health and CMV-seronegative. Sequenced input: PBMCs. CDR3 loop: CASSFAGQGAYEQYF. The CDR3 nucleotides read TGTGCCAGCAGCTTCGCGGGACAGGGCGCCTACGAGCAGTACTTC.